This entry lists 23 T cell receptor beta chains sequenced from one sample in a study of human thymus T cells. Sequencing used immunoSEQ multiplex PCR; TCRdb keeps in-frame clones, though not all of them. The table records 45,000 to 75,000 clones, 90% to 95% of them present only once. The sequenced sample was blood. Receptors were obtained from a boy in the first two years of life with a congenital heart defect but otherwise immunologically healthy.

This chain links TRBV5-4 with TRBJ1-6; unclear D gene. Trimming cost V 4 bases and J 3 bases, with 14 bases left between them. This CDR3 has 16 amino acids. Per germline, CDR1 SGHNT and CDR2 YYREEE (reference sequence). For the CDR3, the DNA is TGTGCCAGCAGCATAACTAGGGTGGGCTATAATTCACCCCTCCACTTT. Encoded protein: CASSITRVGYNSPLHF. The full variable domain, its missing parts supplied by reference TRBV5-4 and TRBJ1-6, is ETGVTQSPTHLIKTRGQQVTLRCSSQSGHNTVSWYQQALGQGPQFIFQYYREEENGRGNFPPRFSGLQFPNYSSELNVNALELDDSALYLCASSITRVGYNSPLHFGNGTRLTVT.

CDR3 coding DNA: TGTGCCAGCAGTCTAAGCAGAGAGACCCAGTACTTC. Its protein is CASSLSRETQYF. V usage is TRBV28 and J usage is TRBJ2-5; D is unresolved. Germline V gives CDR1 MDHEN, CDR2 SYDVKM. CDR3 length equals 12 residues. Trimming pared 5 bases from V and 4 bases from J, leaving 8 bases between. The whole variable domain, remainder taken from reference TRBV28 and TRBJ2-5, is DVKVTQSSRYLVKRTGEKVFLECVQDMDHENMFWYRQDPGLGLRLIYFSYDVKMKEKGDIPEGYSVSREKKERFSLILESASTNQTSMYLCASSLSRETQYFGPGTRLLVL.

The chain joins TRBV10-3 to TRBJ2-1; TRBD1 is a possible D gene (6 bases). The germline V gene encodes CDR1 ENHRY and CDR2 SYGVKD. The CDR3 totals 16 residues. V shed 3 bases and J shed 9 bases, with 21 bases lying between them. The CDR3 protein is CAISDRHLTQGSEQFF. CDR3 in DNA: TGTGCCATCAGTGACCGTCATTTGACACAGGGCTCTGAGCAGTTCTTC.

This clone has just one count. V and J are TRBV16 and TRBJ1-2, with D possibly matching TRBD1 (5 bases). V was shortened by 3 bases and J by 6 bases, with 17 bases between the two germline ends. This CDR3 spans 15 amino acids. Germline V gene sequence: CDR1 KGHSY, CDR2 FQNENV. The CDR3 loop is CASSHVFRGQDGYTF. The CDR3 DNA reads TGTGCCAGCAGCCATGTATTTAGGGGCCAGGATGGCTACACCTTC.

Note on this clone: Distinct nucleotide sequences in the sample also encode this CDR3. The V and J genes are TRBV7-9 and TRBJ1-1; the D gene is possibly TRBD1 (6 bases). Trimming cost V 2 bases and J 7 bases, with 14 bases left between them. Germline CDR1 is SEHNR and CDR2 is FQNEAQ (reference sequence). The CDR3 is 14 residues long. CDR3 bases: TGTGCCAGCAGCTTATCACAGGGCGGTTATGAAGCTTTCTTT. Its translation: CASSLSQGGYEAFF.

The V gene is TRBV9, the J gene TRBJ2-7; D is uncertain. The CDR3 spans 15 residues. Looked up from germline, CDR1 is SGDLS and CDR2 is YYNGEE. V was clipped by 4 bases and J by 0 bases, with 14 bases between them. The CDR3 sequence: CASSPHEDRSYEQYF. The CDR3 DNA reads as TGTGCCAGCAGCCCCCATGAGGACCGCTCCTACGAGCAGTACTTC.

This clone was counted a single time. The rearrangement links TRBV6-5 to TRBJ1-1; D unresolved. Per the germline V gene, CDR1 is MNHEY and CDR2 is SVGAGI. The CDR3 has 15 amino acids. Deletions cut 10 bases from V and 1 base from J, with 19 bases between. Here the CDR3 DNA reads TGTGCCACGATGATATCGTGGGATCGGAACACTGAAGCTTTCTTT. This codes for CATMISWDRNTEAFF.

The chain joins TRBV4-1 to TRBJ2-1; 8 bases match TRBD2. This CDR3 is built from 20 residues. V trimming: 0 bases; J trimming: 5 bases; junction bases outside the gene matches: 18. Germline CDR1 is MGHRA and CDR2 is YSYEKL. The CDR3 sequence is CASSQDAPRTLAEANNEQFF. The CDR3 nucleotides read TGCGCCAGCAGCCAAGATGCCCCTAGGACACTAGCGGAGGCCAACAATGAGCAGTTCTTC.

This sequence joins TRBV9 and TRBJ2-3, with D possibly TRBD2 on 6 matching bases. Per the germline V gene, CDR1 is SGDLS and CDR2 is YYNGEE. Trimming removed 4 bases at V and 3 bases at J, with 15 bases between. The CDR3 is 15 residues long. The DNA for the CDR3 is TGTGCCAGCAGCTCCCTGACTAGAGGGACAGATACGCAGTATTTT. Protein product: CASSSLTRGTDTQYF.

This clone came up once. The rearrangement links TRBV4-1 to TRBJ2-7, with D possibly matching TRBD2 (5 bases). The germline V gene encodes CDR1 MGHRA and CDR2 YSYEKL. Trimming left V 0 bases short and J 6 bases short, with 12 bases between. This CDR3 is 14 amino acids long. The DNA for the CDR3 is TGCGCCAGCAGCCAAGATAAAACTAGGAGCGAGCAGTACTTC. Its protein is CASSQDKTRSEQYF.

The chain combines TRBV6-5 with TRBJ1-3, with D possibly TRBD1 on 6 matching bases. Germline-derived CDR1 and CDR2 are MNHEY and SVGAGI. This CDR3 has 13 residues. Trimming stripped 5 bases from V and 4 bases from J, with 9 bases between. CDR3 sequence (DNA): TGTGCCAGCAGTAGGACAGTCGGAAACACCATATATTTT. It codes for CASSRTVGNTIYF.

The rearrangement uses TRBV9 and TRBJ1-3; 7 bases line up with TRBD1. CDR1 and CDR2 from the germline V gene are SGDLS and YYNGEE. The CDR3 covers 13 residues. The junction had 4 bases not matched to a gene; V was cut back by 3 bases and J by 7 bases. The CDR3 region is CASSAGQWNTIYF. CDR3 nucleotides: TGTGCCAGCAGCGCGGGACAGTGGAACACCATATATTTT.

The gene calls are TRBV7-2 and TRBJ2-7; 8 bases match TRBD2. Germline CDR1 is SGHTA and CDR2 is FQGNSA. Trimming cost V 2 bases and J 4 bases; bases outside gene matches: 7. CDR3 length: 15 residues. CDR3 residues: CASSLTGGGTYEQYF. CDR3 nucleotide sequence: TGTGCCAGCAGCTTAACTGGCGGGGGGACGTACGAGCAGTACTTC.

The chain is built from TRBV6-4 and TRBJ2-2; perhaps D is TRBD1 or TRBD2 (5 bases each). The germline V and J ends were trimmed by 6 bases and 0 bases, with 11 bases remaining between them. CDR3 length equals 15 residues. The germline CDR1 and CDR2 sequences are MRHNA and SNTAGT. As DNA, the CDR3 is TGTGCCAGCAGGGGGACCCTCCCGAACACCGGGGAGCTGTTTTTT. Its protein is CASRGTLPNTGELFF.

This chain connects TRBV4-1 to TRBJ2-3, with D tentatively TRBD2 (6 bases). Per the germline V gene, CDR1 is MGHRA and CDR2 is YSYEKL. This CDR3 is 17 amino acids long. Trimming pared 1 base from V and 6 bases from J, leaving 20 bases between. The CDR3 nucleotides are TGCGCCAGCAGCCAAGTCGTGGAGGGTTTTCATTTTGATACGCAGTATTTT. Its translation: CASSQVVEGFHFDTQYF.

The genes are TRBV5-6 and TRBJ1-2, with D perhaps matching TRBD1 (5 bases). In germline, CDR1 is SGHDT, CDR2 YYEEEE. This CDR3 has 15 amino acids. The V end was cut by 3 bases, the J end by 3 bases, with 15 bases between. In DNA form, the CDR3 reads TGTGCCAGCAGCTCGGCGGCAGGAGGGGACTATGGCTACACCTTC. It codes for CASSSAAGGDYGYTF.

The chain couples TRBV10-3 to TRBJ2-7; D is unresolved. CDR1 ENHRY and CDR2 SYGVKD come from the germline V gene. The CDR3 is 12 amino acids. The V gene lost 6 bases and the J gene lost 0 bases, with 6 bases spanning the gap. CDR3 in DNA: TGTGCCATCAGCACCTTCTCCTACGAGCAGTACTTC. It encodes CAISTFSYEQYF.

The chain carries TRBV7-2 and TRBJ1-1; D is uncertain. This CDR3 is 12 amino acids long. The V and J ends lost 2 bases and 1 base respectively, with 2 bases between them. Germline V gene data show CDR1 as SGHTA and CDR2 as FQGNSA. CDR3: CASSLQNTEAFF. CDR3 in DNA: TGTGCCAGCAGCTTACAGAACACTGAAGCTTTCTTT.

The chain joins TRBV9 to TRBJ2-7; TRBD1 might be the D (5 bases). This CDR3 spans 12 amino acids. V lost 3 bases and J lost 4, with 8 bases in between. Germline loops: CDR1 SGDLS, CDR2 YYNGEE. The CDR3 bases are TGTGCCAGCAGCGGGCAGGGTTACGAGCAGTACTTC. It translates to CASSGQGYEQYF.

The chain recombines TRBV28 with TRBJ2-1; TRBD2 aligns across 14 bases. CDR3 length equals 15 residues. CDR1 MDHEN and CDR2 SYDVKM come from the germline V gene. J lost 7 bases, V lost 5 bases, and 4 bases had no gene match. DNA of the CDR3: TGTGCCAGCAGTCCCAGGACTAGCGGGAGGAATGAGCAGTTCTTC. This gives the protein CASSPRTSGRNEQFF.

The chain recombines TRBV9 with TRBJ2-3; D is unresolved. The V gene's germline CDR1 is SGDLS and CDR2 YYNGEE. Trimming pared 0 bases from V and 5 bases from J, leaving 13 bases between. The CDR3 is made up of 15 amino acids. The CDR3 loop is CASSVVGAQRDTQYF. The DNA of the CDR3 is TGTGCCAGCAGCGTAGTAGGCGCTCAGAGAGATACGCAGTATTTT.

The rearrangement uses TRBV28 and TRBJ1-1, with 8 bases matching TRBD1. CDR1 is MDHEN, CDR2 SYDVKM, per germline. V lost 4 bases, J lost 3 bases, and 16 bases stayed unmatched. CDR3 size: 18 residues. Written as DNA, the CDR3 is TGTGCCAGCAGTTACCTTCGTTCGGGCAGGGGGCGGGACACTGAAGCTTTCTTT. Its protein is CASSYLRSGRGRDTEAFF.

This chain uses TRBV15 with TRBJ2-7, with D maybe TRBD1 (6 bases). V gave up 2 bases and J gave up 3 bases, with 23 bases separating them. The CDR3 loop spans 18 amino acids. Germline lookup yields CDR1 LNHNV and CDR2 YYDKDF (reference sequence). As DNA, the CDR3 is TGTGCCACCAGCAGACGCAACAAACAGGGTTCCTGGAACTACGAGCAGTACTTC. This translates into CATSRRNKQGSWNYEQYF.